Listed below are T cell receptor beta chains from one sample, sequenced in a study of blood T cell repertoires in COVID-19. Sequencing used immunoSEQ multiplex PCR; TCRdb keeps in-frame clones, though not all of them. The sample has more than 100,000 clones, 85% to 90% seen once. The material sequenced was peripheral blood. All receptors come from a woman aged 55-69 years with COVID-19, enrolled during active disease. CDR3s include the opening cysteine and the closing phenylalanine or tryptophan.

V: TRBV3-1/TRBV3-2; J: TRBJ1-1; length: 14; CDR3: CASSRTGGRTEAFF
V: TRBV7-2; J: TRBJ2-5; length: 17; CDR3: CASSTGLAGPRQETQYF
V: TRBV5-1; J: TRBJ2-2; length: 17; CDR3: CASSVYSGTLNTGELFF
V: TRBV4-3; J: TRBJ2-1; length: 12; CDR3: CASSQVSDEQFF
V: TRBV2; J: TRBJ2-5; length: 14; CDR3: CASCSGPSPKTQYF
V: TRBV27; J: TRBJ2-1; length: 13; CDR3: CASRPTGYNEQFF
V: TRBV27; J: TRBJ1-5; length: 13; CDR3: CASSPRGDQPQHF
V: TRBV29-1; J: TRBJ2-7; length: 11; CDR3: CSVEESYEQYF
V: TRBV6-5; J: TRBJ1-2; length: 14; CDR3: CASSYTTMADGYTF
V: TRBV19; J: TRBJ2-5; length: 15; CDR3: CASSPMTGIQETQYF
V: TRBV5-1; J: TRBJ2-1; length: 18; CDR3: CASSLVGPGQQRDNEQFF
V: TRBV18; J: TRBJ2-1; length: 12; CDR3: CASSPRQGEGFF
V: TRBV3-1/TRBV3-2; J: TRBJ1-4; length: 15; CDR3: CASTTTGAPNEKLFF
V: TRBV5-6; J: TRBJ2-5; length: 17; CDR3: CASSSLVAGGSQETQYF
V: TRBV7-3; J: TRBJ2-7; length: 13; CDR3: CASSLTGVHEQYF
V: TRBV30; J: TRBJ1-1; length: 15; CDR3: CAWSRTTGRYTEAFF
V: TRBV4-2; J: TRBJ2-1; length: 15; CDR3: CASSPTSGGYNEQFF
V: TRBV3-1/TRBV3-2; J: TRBJ2-1; length: 14; CDR3: CASSLLGGKNEQFF
V: TRBV7-9; J: TRBJ2-7; length: 15; CDR3: CASSSRTGFAYEQYF
V: TRBV4-1; J: TRBJ2-5; length: 14; CDR3: CASSQVGGRETQYF
V: TRBV9; J: TRBJ2-7; length: 15; CDR3: CASSVGSGGEYEQYF
V: TRBV30; J: TRBJ1-2; length: 17; CDR3: CAWSVQGTGEANYGYTF
V: TRBV27; J: TRBJ1-4; length: 14; CDR3: CASSSRSFSEKLFF
V: TRBV10-3; J: TRBJ2-7; length: 14; CDR3: CAISPLAGVTEQYF
V: TRBV4-2; J: TRBJ2-5; length: 20; CDR3: CASSQDLGLAGSNLQETQYF
V: TRBV9; J: TRBJ2-3; length: 13; CDR3: CASSVAGADTQYF
V: TRBV27; J: TRBJ2-2; length: 15; CDR3: CASSFRTGGTGELFF
V: TRBV6-5; J: TRBJ1-1; length: 13; CDR3: CASKGQGRAEAFF
V: TRBV9; J: TRBJ1-1; length: 15; CDR3: CASTTEGIGSTEAFF
V: TRBV7-2; J: TRBJ2-7; length: 15; CDR3: CASSLAAGGHGEQYF
V: TRBV5-4; J: TRBJ1-1; length: 14; CDR3: CASSFLGSNTEAFF
V: TRBV7-2; J: TRBJ2-5; length: 16; CDR3: CASSGTSGGARETQYF
V: TRBV30; J: TRBJ2-5; length: 16; CDR3: CAWSEFSGPLQETQYF
V: TRBV20-1; J: TRBJ1-5; length: 14; CDR3: CSASRGFSNQPQHF
V: TRBV7-7; J: TRBJ2-1; length: 14; CDR3: CASSLDQGRNEQFF
V: TRBV11-3; J: TRBJ1-1; length: 13; CDR3: CASSPNKNTEAFF
V: TRBV6-2/TRBV6-3; J: TRBJ2-5; length: 15; CDR3: CASSMGQVRQETQYF
V: TRBV19; J: TRBJ1-4; length: 13; CDR3: CASSSRGDEKLFF
V: TRBV5-4; J: TRBJ1-5; length: 15; CDR3: CASSLGGISNQPQHF
V: TRBV6-6; J: TRBJ1-3; length: 16; CDR3: CASSTRTGKGGNTIYF
V: TRBV3-1/TRBV3-2; J: TRBJ2-3; length: 13; CDR3: CASSQLSGDTQYF
V: TRBV9; J: TRBJ2-5; length: 15; CDR3: CASSWRAGSQETQYF
V: TRBV7-2; J: TRBJ2-2; length: 14; CDR3: CASSLARNTGELFF
V: TRBV7-2; J: TRBJ1-6; length: 14; CDR3: CASGPGNRNSPLHF
V: TRBV3-1/TRBV3-2; J: TRBJ1-5; length: 14; CDR3: CASSQGIQGQPQHF
V: TRBV5-4; J: TRBJ1-2; length: 16; CDR3: CASSSKQGADNYGYTF
V: TRBV5-1; J: TRBJ1-1; length: 14; CDR3: CASSWGQGGTEAFF